This is a list of T cell receptor beta chains from one sample in a study of monozygotic twins with cystic fibrosis. Some clones are missing from TCRdb's copy, which holds only in-frame ones; the method was immunoSEQ multiplex PCR. This table holds fewer than 20,000 clones, less than 95% found once. Input material: blood. Receptors originate from a girl between 2 and 10 years old with cystic fibrosis. CDR3s include the opening cysteine and the closing phenylalanine or tryptophan. Each record gives: D gene, J gene, V gene, clone size, CDR3 DNA, CDR3 protein. A D gene is named only where the DNA matches it firmly. For some rows the clone size is stated as once, few or many, or as a class when expanded; others skip it.

>TRBD1|TRBJ2-2|TRBV27|-
TGTGCCAGCAGTCTTAACAGGGGTGGAGGGGAGCTGTTTTTT
CASSLNRGGGELFF
>-|TRBJ2-5|TRBV29-1|-
TGCAGCGTTTTTGATGGCAGGACTCAAGAGACCCAGTACTTC
CSVFDGRTQETQYF
>-|TRBJ1-5|TRBV6-1|-
TGTGCCAGCAGTGATATTGACGCCCGGACAGAGAGCAATCAGCCCCAGCATTTT
CASSDIDARTESNQPQHF
>-|TRBJ2-6|TRBV4-2|-
TGTGCCAGCAGCCTCCGGACGGATGGGGCCAACGTCCTGACTTTC
CASSLRTDGANVLTF
>-|TRBJ2-1|TRBV28|-
TGTGCCAGCAGTTCCCCCACGTTACCGGGACCCTACAATGAGCAGTTCTTC
CASSSPTLPGPYNEQFF
>-|TRBJ1-1|TRBV6-5|-
TGTGCCAGCAGGCCCGGGGTCCCGGCTGAAGCTTTCTTT
CASRPGVPAEAFF
>TRBD1|TRBJ2-3|TRBV29-1|-
TGCAGCGTTGCGACAGGGGCGACCACAGATACGCAGTATTTT
CSVATGATTDTQYF
>-|TRBJ1-1|TRBV6-5|-
TGTGCCAGCAGTTATTCCCAGACGAACACTGAAGCTTTCTTT
CASSYSQTNTEAFF
>-|TRBJ1-5|TRBV19|-
TGTGCCAGTAGTATGTGGGGGGTCAATCAGCCCCAGCATTTT
CASSMWGVNQPQHF
>TRBD1|TRBJ1-5|TRBV6-6|-
TGTGCCAGCAGTTCAAGACAGGGTGGTAGCAATCAGCCCCAGCATTTT
CASSSRQGGSNQPQHF
>-|TRBJ2-2|TRBV9|-
TGTGCCAGCAGCGTAGGAGCCCTGGGCGGGTCGGGCACCGGGGAGCTGTTTTTT
CASSVGALGGSGTGELFF
>-|TRBJ2-7|TRBV13|once
TGTGCCAGCAGCCATTCCGGGACCGTCTCCTACGAGCAGTACTTC
CASSHSGTVSYEQYF
>TRBD2|TRBJ2-3|TRBV9|-
TGTGCCAGCAGCACTTGGGAGGGCGCAGATACGCAGTATTTT
CASSTWEGADTQYF
>-|TRBJ2-7|TRBV30|-
TGTGCCTGGAGTGTACGGCAGGGAGCGCGCGAGCAGTACTTC
CAWSVRQGAREQYF
>-|TRBJ1-1|TRBV7-6|-
TGTGCCAGCAGCTCCGGGGGACATTCCACCGAAGCTTTCTTT
CASSSGGHSTEAFF
>-|TRBJ1-1|TRBV4-1|few
TGCGCCAGCAGCCCGAATAGGGGGAGGGGCGTAACTGAAGCTTTCTTT
CASSPNRGRGVTEAFF
>TRBD2|TRBJ2-1|TRBV9|-
TGTGCCAGCAGCCCCAGACTAGCGGGGAATGAGCAGTTCTTC
CASSPRLAGNEQFF
>-|TRBJ1-3|TRBV7-9|-
TGTGCCAGCAGCTTTCCCGCGGGGGCACCCTCTGGAAACACCATATATTTT
CASSFPAGAPSGNTIYF
>TRBD1|TRBJ1-1|TRBV28|-
TGTGCCAGCAGAGCCGCACAGGGGGCGAGTACTGAAGCTTTCTTT
CASRAAQGASTEAFF
>-|TRBJ2-7|TRBV4-2|once
TGTGCCAGCAGCCAAGATGTTCCCTCGAGGGAGCAGTACTTC
CASSQDVPSREQYF
>-|TRBJ1-6|TRBV6-5|-
TGTGCCAGCAGTTACTCAGCGACTACAGATTCACCCCTCCACTTT
CASSYSATTDSPLHF
>-|TRBJ1-4|TRBV6-5|-
TGTGCCAGCCCCTCCGGGACCTGCGAAAAACTGTTTTTT
CASPSGTCEKLFF
>-|TRBJ2-7|TRBV5-6|once
TGTGCCAGCAGCTTGACGGGCAGTCCCTACGAGCAGTACTTC
CASSLTGSPYEQYF
>TRBD1|TRBJ1-5|TRBV28|-
TGTGCCAGCAGACCCGGGACAGGGGCGTGGGGCAATCAGCCCCAGCATTTT
CASRPGTGAWGNQPQHF
>-|TRBJ2-7|TRBV27|-
TGTGCCAGCAGTTTATTAGGGGCTGGGGCGGACGAGCAGTACTTC
CASSLLGAGADEQYF
>-|TRBJ1-3|TRBV5-4|few
TGTGCCAGCAGCTTCGGGGCCCCTGGAAACACCATATATTTT
CASSFGAPGNTIYF
>TRBD1|TRBJ2-2|TRBV25-1|-
TGTGCCAGCAGTGAGTGGAGGGGACAGGGGACGAACACCGGGGAGCTGTTTTTT
CASSEWRGQGTNTGELFF
>-|TRBJ1-5|TRBV28|-
TGTGCCAGCAGCTCTTCCCCGCTGGATCAGCCCCAGCATTTT
CASSSSPLDQPQHF
>-|TRBJ1-2|TRBV7-2|-
TGTGCCAGCAGCTTAGGGTTATCTGGGGTGGGTGGCTACACCTTC
CASSLGLSGVGGYTF
>-|TRBJ2-7|TRBV2|-
TGTGCCAGCAGTCCCCTCGGGGCCTCATACGAGCAGTACTTC
CASSPLGASYEQYF
>-|TRBJ2-6|TRBV4-3|-
TGCGCCAGCAGCCAAGCTCGTCGATCTGGGGCCAACGTCCTGACTTTC
CASSQARRSGANVLTF
>TRBD1|TRBJ1-2|TRBV28|-
TGTGCCAGCACCTCACCGGCGGGACAGGGGGCGCGGGGCTATGGCTACACCTTC
CASTSPAGQGARGYGYTF
>TRBD1|TRBJ1-3|TRBV5-4|-
TGTGCCAGCAGCTTGGGACAGGGGGCTCGTGGAAACACCATATATTTT
CASSLGQGARGNTIYF
>-|TRBJ2-2|TRBV14|-
TGTGCCAGCAGCCAAGGGGGCAGGTCCACCGGGGAGCTGTTTTTT
CASSQGGRSTGELFF
>TRBD2|TRBJ2-2|TRBV5-1|-
TGCGCCAGCAGCGTGCTAGCGGGAGGGAACACCGGGGAGCTGTTTTTT
CASSVLAGGNTGELFF
>-|TRBJ1-5|TRBV18|few
TGTGCCAGCTCACCAGTGGGGGTTCCCAATCAGCCCCAGCATTTT
CASSPVGVPNQPQHF
>TRBD1|TRBJ1-3|TRBV6-1|-
TGTGCCAGCAGTAAGGGACAGGGTGGAAACACCATATATTTT
CASSKGQGGNTIYF
>-|TRBJ2-5|TRBV7-9|-
TGTGCCAGCAGCTTTGGCACGGAAGAGACCCAGTACTTC
CASSFGTEETQYF
>TRBD2|TRBJ2-2|TRBV6-1|-
TGTGCCAGCAGTGAATGGCTAGCGGGAGATGGTACCGGGGAGCTGTTTTTT
CASSEWLAGDGTGELFF
>TRBD1|TRBJ2-7|TRBV28|-
TGTGCCAGCAGTCCTATGGACAGGGGGCGTAACGATGAGCAGTACTTC
CASSPMDRGRNDEQYF